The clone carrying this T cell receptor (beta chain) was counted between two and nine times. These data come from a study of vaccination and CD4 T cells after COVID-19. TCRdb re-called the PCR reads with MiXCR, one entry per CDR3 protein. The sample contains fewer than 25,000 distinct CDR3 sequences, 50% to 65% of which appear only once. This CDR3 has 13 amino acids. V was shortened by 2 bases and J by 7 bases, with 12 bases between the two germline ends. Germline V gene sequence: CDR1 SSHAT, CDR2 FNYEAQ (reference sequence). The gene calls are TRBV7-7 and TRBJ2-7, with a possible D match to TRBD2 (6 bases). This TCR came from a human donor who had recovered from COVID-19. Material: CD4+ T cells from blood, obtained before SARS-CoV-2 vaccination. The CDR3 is CASSLSGAGEQYF. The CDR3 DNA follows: TGTGCCAGCAGCTTATCCGGGGCGGGAGAGCAGTACTTC.